The 17 T cell receptor beta chains given below trace back to one sample, sequenced in a study of molecular identifiers for immune sequencing clone quantification. TCRdb reanalysed the PCR reads using MiXCR and keeps one entry per CDR3 protein. The sample records approximately 590,000 distinct CDR3 sequences, about 25% being singletons. Specimen: naive CD8+ T cells from blood, with Jurkat cell RNA spiked in. Documented subset: FACS-sorted CD8+CD4-CCR7+CD45RA+ naive T cells. The origin of the receptors is a human donor in good health. Some libraries in this study had Jurkat cell RNA spiked in.

Details on this clonotype: Possible read error: a much larger clone is one base away. The rearrangement uses TRBV5-4 and TRBJ2-3, with 14 bases lining up with TRBD2. Germline-derived CDR1 and CDR2 are SGHNT and YYREEE (reference sequence). The CDR3 is made up of 16 amino acids. CDR3 residues: CAGSSGLAGGPDTQYF. The CDR3 coding sequence is TGTGCCGGCAGCTCTGGACTAGCGGGGGGCCCAGATACGCAGTATTTT.

This sequence joins TRBV27 and TRBJ2-5; D unresolved. V lost 0 bases, J lost 5 bases, and 7 bases lay in between. Germline CDR1 and CDR2: MNHEY and SMNVEV (reference sequence). The CDR3 runs to 13 residues. CDR3 bases: TGTGCCAGCAGTTTATCGACCTTGGAGACCCAGTACTTC. It specifies CASSLSTLETQYF.

This clonotype was recorded many times. The chain recombines TRBV12-3 or TRBV12-4 with TRBJ2-3; D remains unclear. The V gene lost 6 bases and the J gene lost 2 bases, with 18 bases spanning the gap. This CDR3 contains 16 residues. The CDR3: CASRPPGESLTDTQYF. The CDR3 DNA reads as TGTGCCAGCAGGCCCCCCGGCGAGAGCCTCACAGATACGCAGTATTTT.

V usage is TRBV19 and J usage is TRBJ2-1; 11 bases are a match to TRBD2. The CDR3 has 14 residues. Germline V gene data show CDR1 as LNHDA and CDR2 as SQIVND (reference sequence). With V trimmed by 6 bases and J by 7 bases, 5 bases remained unmatched. CDR3 nucleotide sequence: TGTGCCAGTAGCACTAGCGGGAGCGGAAATGAGCAGTTCTTC. It codes for CASSTSGSGNEQFF. The full variable domain, its missing parts supplied by reference TRBV19 and TRBJ2-1, is DGGITQSPKYLFRKEGQNVTLSCEQNLNHDAMYWYRQDPGQGLRLIYYSQIVNDFQKGDIAEGYSVSREKKESFPLTVTSAQKNPTAFYLCASSTSGSGNEQFFGPGTRLTVL.

This clonotype has at least ten counts. The chain carries TRBV20-1 and TRBJ2-7; D may be TRBD1 (5 bases). This CDR3 contains 13 residues. CDR1 and CDR2 from the germline V gene are DFQATT and SNEGSKA (reference sequence). Trimming removed 2 bases from V and 0 bases from J, with 8 bases in between. In nucleotides, the CDR3 is TGCAGTGCTAGAACAGGCTACTCCTACGAGCAGTACTTC. Protein sequence: CSARTGYSYEQYF.

Turning to this clonotype: An end of the junction does not agree with germline; a read error may underlie this. The CDR3: CASSQELAGGYYDEQSF. The CDR3 DNA follows: TGCGCCAGCAGCCAAGAACTTGCGGGAGGGTACTACGATGAGCAGTCCTTC. This chain links TRBV4-3 with TRBJ2-1, with 9 bases matching TRBD2. The CDR3 covers 17 residues. Germline-derived CDR1 and CDR2 are LGHNA and YSLEER.

There are many counts of this clonotype. V usage is TRBV18 and J usage is TRBJ2-5, with 7 positions matching TRBD1. This CDR3 contains 14 residues. Germline V CDR1 and CDR2: KGHSH, LQKENI. Trimming at V came to 1 base and at J to 4 bases, leaving 3 bases not matched to a gene. The CDR3 here is CASSPRDRRETQYF. The CDR3 nucleotides read TGTGCCAGCTCACCACGGGACAGACGAGAGACCCAGTACTTC.

The sample holds many counts of this clonotype. The DNA of the CDR3 is TGTGCCAGCAGCGTGAACACCGGGGAGCTGTTTTTT. It is translated as CASSVNTGELFF. V and J are TRBV9 and TRBJ2-2; D is uncertain. The CDR3 has 12 amino acids. The germline CDR1 and CDR2 sequences are SGDLS and YYNGEE. V gave up 2 bases and J gave up 1 base, with 0 bases separating them. The whole variable domain, filled in from reference TRBV9 and TRBJ2-2, reads DSGVTQTPKHLITATGQRVTLRCSPRSGDLSVYWYQQSLDQGLQFLIQYYNGEERAKGNILERFSAQQFPDLHSELNLSSLELGDSALYFCASSVNTGELFFGEGSRLTVL.

This clonotype was recorded at least ten times. The CDR3 nucleotides are TGTGCCAGCAGTCACTGGACCGCGCCGACCCAGTACTTC. Amino acid sequence: CASSHWTAPTQYF. This sequence joins TRBV12-3 or TRBV12-4 and TRBJ2-5; no clear D. V lost 5 bases and J 7 bases, leaving 14 bases between the germline ends. CDR3 length equals 13 residues.

The genes are TRBV27 and TRBJ2-4; D unclear. This CDR3 has 15 amino acids. V was clipped by 5 bases and J by 3 bases, with 14 bases between them. The germline gives CDR1 MNHEY, CDR2 SMNVEV (reference sequence). In nucleotides, the CDR3 is TGTGCCAGCAGTGACCGGTTCGCCGGCAAAAACATTCAGTACTTC. Protein sequence: CASSDRFAGKNIQYF.

Many counts were recorded for this clonotype. The rearrangement joins TRBV30 to TRBJ2-7; 7 bases align to TRBD2. Germline-derived CDR1 and CDR2 are GTSNPN and SVGIG (reference sequence). The CDR3 runs to 15 residues. With 2 bases clipped from V and 4 bases from J, the junction kept 11 bases outside the gene matches. The CDR3 DNA sequence: TGTGCCTGGAGTTTGCCAACCGGGGGGTGGTACGAGCAGTACTTC. Translated: CAWSLPTGGWYEQYF.

The sample holds many counts of this clonotype. The rearrangement links TRBV20-1 to TRBJ2-3; maybe TRBD1 (6 bases). V was cut by 4 bases and J by 0 bases, with 11 bases left in between. Germline CDR1 and CDR2: DFQATT and SNEGSKA (reference sequence). There are 14 residues in the CDR3. Here the CDR3 reads CSAKGVSSTDTQYF. The CDR3 DNA reads as TGCAGTGCTAAGGGGGTCTCTAGCACAGATACGCAGTATTTT.

This clonotype was detected many times. The chain uses TRBV12-3 or TRBV12-4 and TRBJ2-4, with a tentative D call TRBD2 (6 bases). CDR3 length: 18 residues. Trimming left V 4 bases short and J 6 bases short, with 25 bases between. This CDR3 reads CASSSNTLRGLPTNIQYF. CDR3 sequence (DNA): TGTGCCAGCAGTTCGAATACACTTAGGGGACTCCCGACAAACATTCAGTACTTC.

This clonotype was recorded a few times. The rearrangement links TRBV10-3 to TRBJ2-7, with D possibly being TRBD2 (5 bases). The germline V gene encodes CDR1 ENHRY and CDR2 SYGVKD. V lost 0 bases and J 2 bases, leaving 17 bases between the germline ends. The CDR3 consists of 17 residues. CDR3 DNA sequence: TGTGCCATCAGTGAGTCGAAGTCGGTTTTGCGGGCCTACGAGCAGTACTTC. Translated: CAISESKSVLRAYEQYF.

Concerning this clonotype itself: This clone may be a read error of a much larger clone one base away. The chain joins TRBV7-9 to TRBJ2-3, with D uncertain. Trimming cost V 5 bases and J 6 bases, with 12 bases left between them. The CDR3 extends over 13 amino acids. Germline CDR1 SEHNR, CDR2 FQNEAQ (reference sequence). CDR3 nucleotides: TGTGCCAGCAGCCCCGAGAGAACTGATACGCAGTATTTT. This codes for CASSPERTDTQYF. Looking up the rest from reference TRBV7-9 and TRBJ2-3 gives the full variable domain: DTGVSQNPRHKITKRGQNVTFRCDPISEHNRLYWYRQTLGQGPEFLTYFQNEAQLEKSRLLSDRFSAERPKGSFSTLEIQRTEQGDSAMYLCASSPERTDTQYFGPGTRLTVL.

This clonotype showed up just a few times. The V and J genes are TRBV27 and TRBJ2-7, with D perhaps TRBD1 (5 bases). From germline, CDR1 is MNHEY and CDR2 SMNVEV (reference sequence). With 2 bases removed from V and 4 bases from J, the gap between germline ends came to 15 bases. The CDR3 totals 15 residues. CDR3 protein: CASSLGSSRAYEQYF. CDR3 nucleotides: TGTGCCAGCAGTTTAGGGTCGAGCAGGGCGTACGAGCAGTACTTC.

This clonotype has a count of ten or more. The chain has TRBV6-6 and TRBJ2-5, with D hard to call. Germline V lookup: CDR1 MNHNY, CDR2 SVGAGI (reference sequence). The length of the CDR3 is 13 residues. The V end lost 0 bases, the J end lost 4 bases, and 6 bases lay between the germline ends. The CDR3 here is CASSYSTTETQYF. The CDR3 DNA is TGTGCCAGCAGTTACTCGACGACAGAGACCCAGTACTTC.